Following are 30 T cell receptor beta chains from one sample sequenced in a study of cytomegalovirus exposure and HLA in healthy donors. Repertoires were generated with immunoSEQ multiplex PCR, while TCRdb's copy carries only in-frame clones and drops some. The sample gives 100,000 to 150,000 clones, around 90% of which show up once; under 2% is in the top ten. Material for sequencing was PBMCs. Receptor source: a young woman in good health and CMV-seronegative.

This clone was observed a handful of times. The V and J genes are TRBV30 and TRBJ1-1; weak D call: TRBD1 (5 bases). The CDR3 extends over 13 amino acids. CDR1 is GTSNPN, CDR2 SVGIG, per germline (reference sequence). V was shortened by 5 bases and J by 0 bases, with 10 bases between the two germline ends. CDR3 bases: TGTGCCTGGGACAGAGGCGTGAACACTGAAGCTTTCTTT. Translating it yields CAWDRGVNTEAFF. Combining the CDR3 with reference TRBV30 and TRBJ1-1 gives the whole variable domain SQTIHQWPATLVQPVGSPLSLECTVEGTSNPNLYWYRQAAGRGLQLLFYSVGIGQISSEVPQNLSASRPQDRQFILSSKKLLLSDSGFYLCAWDRGVNTEAFFGQGTRLTVV.

This rearrangement joins TRBV6-5 to TRBJ2-7, with D unresolved. This CDR3 region has 12 residues. The V and J ends lost 8 bases and 3 bases respectively, with 11 bases between them. Germline CDR1 is MNHEY and CDR2 is SVGAGI. CDR3 sequence reads: CASGQAIYEQYF. In DNA form, the CDR3 reads TGTGCCAGCGGCCAGGCTATCTACGAGCAGTACTTC.

This clone was picked up one time. The gene calls are TRBV10-3 and TRBJ1-2; 11 bases fit TRBD1. The germline CDR1 and CDR2 sequences are ENHRY and SYGVKD. V lost 8 bases to trimming and J lost 8 bases; unmatched junction nucleotides: 10. The CDR3 is 14 amino acids. The CDR3 DNA follows: TGTGCCATCGCTTCGGGACAGGGGGTTCGGGGCTACACCTTC. This encodes CAIASGQGVRGYTF.

The chain links TRBV4-1 to TRBJ2-7, with 10 bases fitting TRBD2. Germline V lookup: CDR1 MGHRA, CDR2 YSYEKL. The CDR3 consists of 15 residues. J was trimmed by 6 bases and V by 1 base; bases with no gene match: 6. CDR3 loop: CASSQGAGGTSEQYF. The CDR3 DNA is TGCGCCAGCAGCCAAGGAGCGGGGGGGACGAGCGAGCAGTACTTC.

The chain employs TRBV15 and TRBJ2-7, with D unclear. With 0 bases removed from V and 4 bases from J, the gap between germline ends came to 10 bases. CDR3 length equals 14 residues. Germline V gene lookup returns CDR1 LNHNV and CDR2 YYDKDF (reference sequence). This chain's CDR3 is CATSRESSGYEQYF. CDR3 DNA sequence: TGTGCCACCAGCAGAGAAAGTTCGGGTTACGAGCAGTACTTC. Using reference TRBV15 and TRBJ2-7 for the parts outside the CDR3, the full variable domain is DAMVIQNPRYQVTQFGKPVTLSCSQTLNHNVMYWYQQKSSQAPKLLFHYYDKDFNNEADTPDNFQSRRPNTSFCFLDIRSPGLGDTAMYLCATSRESSGYEQYFGPGTRLTVT.

This clone was seen a single time. CDR3 DNA: TGTGCCAGTAGTATTTGGCTTCCCCAGGAAGTAAACTATGGCTACACCTTC. It translates to CASSIWLPQEVNYGYTF. This chain links TRBV19 with TRBJ1-2; no reliable D call. From germline, CDR1 is LNHDA and CDR2 SQIVND (reference sequence). V was cut by 3 bases and J by 2 bases, with 19 bases left in between. The CDR3 runs to 17 residues.

V usage is TRBV6-1 and J usage is TRBJ2-5; the match to TRBD1 covers 9 bases. Trimming removed 1 base from V and 3 bases from J; junction bases left unmatched: 12. The CDR3 contains 18 residues. In germline, CDR1 is MNHNS, CDR2 SASEGT. CDR3 nucleotide sequence: TGTGCCAGCAGTGAAGAGAGGCATGGGGGGGACAGGGAAGAGACCCAGTACTTC. It yields the protein CASSEERHGGDREETQYF.

There are a few counts of this clone. The J gene is TRBJ2-7, the V gene TRBV7-2, with a tentative D call TRBD1 (5 bases). V shed 6 bases and J shed 1 base, with 10 bases lying between them. The CDR3 runs 13 residues. Germline V gene data show CDR1 as SGHTA and CDR2 as FQGNSA. The CDR3 DNA sequence: TGTGCCAGCAGTTATGACAGATCCTACGAGCAGTACTTC. Amino acid sequence: CASSYDRSYEQYF.

This chain joins TRBV7-2 and TRBJ2-1, with a weak D call TRBD2 (5 bases). The CDR3 covers 14 residues. The V gene's germline CDR1 is SGHTA and CDR2 FQGNSA. V lost 0 bases and J 6 bases, leaving 9 bases between the germline ends. Here the CDR3 reads CASSLALRGNEQFF. CDR3 nucleotide sequence: TGTGCCAGCAGCTTAGCACTCCGGGGCAATGAGCAGTTCTTC.

The chain is built from TRBV19 and TRBJ2-1; 8 positions agree with TRBD2. CDR1 is LNHDA and CDR2 is SQIVND in the germline V gene (reference sequence). V dropped 6 bases and J dropped 0; count of bases not matched to a gene: 7. The CDR3 has 16 amino acids. This chain's CDR3 is CASSPIAGSSYNEQFF. In DNA, the CDR3 is TGTGCCAGTAGCCCCATAGCGGGGAGCTCCTACAATGAGCAGTTCTTC.

The rearrangement joins TRBV6-5 to TRBJ2-1; weak D call: TRBD2 (5 bases). The germline V gene encodes CDR1 MNHEY and CDR2 SVGAGI. The CDR3 runs 14 residues. With 8 bases removed from V and 10 bases from J, the gap between germline ends came to 21 bases. The chain's CDR3 is CASRGSMLGYEQFF. In DNA form, the CDR3 reads TGTGCCAGCCGTGGGAGTATGCTTGGTTACGAGCAGTTCTTC.

This clone was detected only once. This sequence joins TRBV27 and TRBJ2-1; D is perhaps TRBD1 (6 bases). V shed 8 bases and J shed 4 bases, with 9 bases lying between them. Germline lookup yields CDR1 MNHEY and CDR2 SMNVEV (reference sequence). The CDR3 contains 12 residues. The CDR3 DNA sequence: TGTGCCAGCGGGACACCGTACAATGAGCAGTTCTTC. Its protein product is CASGTPYNEQFF.

This chain links TRBV13 with TRBJ2-1; 7 bases are shared with TRBD1. The CDR3 is made up of 12 amino acids. J was trimmed by 9 bases and V by 5 bases; bases with no gene match: 4. The germline V gene encodes CDR1 PRHDT and CDR2 FYEKMQ (reference sequence). CDR3 nucleotides: TGTGCCAGCAGCCCCGGGACAGTTGAGCAGTTCTTC. This encodes CASSPGTVEQFF.

This clone was seen a handful of times. This chain uses TRBV11-3 with TRBJ2-3; 8 bases fit TRBD1. The germline gives CDR1 SGHNT, CDR2 YENEEA. The CDR3 is made up of 15 amino acids. J lost 2 bases, V lost 6 bases, and 7 bases had no gene match. The CDR3 protein is CASSTGTGFTDTQYF. The CDR3 DNA reads as TGTGCCAGCAGTACCGGGACAGGATTCACAGATACGCAGTATTTT.

V usage is TRBV29-1 and J usage is TRBJ2-1, with TRBD1 matching 10 bases. This CDR3 spans 14 amino acids. Trimming at V came to 6 bases and at J to 7 bases, leaving 9 bases not matched to a gene. The V gene's germline CDR1 is SQVTM and CDR2 ANQGSEA. CDR3 sequence (DNA): TGCAGCGTGGCCTACGGGACAGGGGTAAATGAGCAGTTCTTC. This codes for CSVAYGTGVNEQFF.

The chain uses TRBV5-1 and TRBJ2-3, with 8 bases lining up with TRBD2. CDR1 is SGHRS, CDR2 YFSETQ, per germline. The CDR3 length is 14 residues. The V and J ends lost 5 bases and 5 bases, in that order; junction bases with no gene match: 7. CDR3 residues: CASSSGTRGDTQYF. For the CDR3, the DNA is TGCGCCAGCAGTTCCGGGACTAGGGGAGATACGCAGTATTTT.

The rearrangement links TRBV2 to TRBJ2-6, with D perhaps matching TRBD1 (6 bases). The germline V and J ends were trimmed by 7 bases and 0 bases, with 10 bases remaining between them. Germline lookup yields CDR1 SNHLY and CDR2 FYNNEI. The CDR3 is made up of 15 amino acids. The CDR3 DNA reads as TGTGCCAGCATTGGACAGATCTCTGGGGCCAACGTCCTGACTTTC. This codes for CASIGQISGANVLTF.

CDR3 sequence reads: CASSIRDRDSYGYTF. The CDR3 nucleotides read TGCGCCAGCAGCATCCGGGACAGGGACTCGTATGGCTACACCTTC. The V gene is TRBV5-1, the J gene TRBJ1-2; 9 bases line up with TRBD1. The CDR3 totals 15 residues. Germline V gene sequence: CDR1 SGHRS, CDR2 YFSETQ. The ends lost 4 bases at V and 5 bases at J; junction bases unmatched: 9.

The chain joins TRBV14 to TRBJ2-6; D ambiguous. Trimming stripped 1 base from V and 0 bases from J, with 7 bases between. CDR1 is SGHDN and CDR2 is FVKESK in the germline V gene. The CDR3 contains 16 residues. CDR3 bases: TGTGCCAGCAGCCAAGGTCACTACTCTGGGGCCAACGTCCTGACTTTC. Protein product: CASSQGHYSGANVLTF.

V is TRBV19 and J is TRBJ2-2, with a tentative D call TRBD1 (7 bases). This CDR3 is built from 15 residues. Trimming stripped 5 bases from V and 2 bases from J, with 12 bases between. Germline V gives CDR1 LNHDA, CDR2 SQIVND (reference sequence). The DNA for the CDR3 is TGTGCCAGTAGTGCGGGACAGCTTAACACCGGGGAGCTGTTTTTT. It specifies CASSAGQLNTGELFF.

For this clone: The junction departs from the called germline gene at one end, perhaps through a read error. This chain connects TRBV4-1 to TRBJ2-7, with a weak D call TRBD1 (6 bases). This CDR3 region has 17 residues. Germline V CDR1 and CDR2: MGHRA, YSYEKL. CDR3: CASSPIQGPYSTYGQYF. CDR3 DNA sequence: TGCGCCAGCAGCCCAATACAGGGCCCCTACTCCACCTACGGGCAGTACTTC.

This clone occurred a few times. The rearrangement joins TRBV7-2 to TRBJ2-7, with TRBD2 identical over 8 bases. V shed 5 bases and J 0 bases; nucleotides not matched to a gene: 15. The CDR3 is 18 residues long. Germline V gene lookup returns CDR1 SGHTA and CDR2 FQGNSA. CDR3 nucleotide sequence: TGTGCCAGCAGCCCCCGAAGAGGGATAGCGGGACGCTCCTACGAGCAGTACTTC. It encodes CASSPRRGIAGRSYEQYF.

The chain employs TRBV5-6 and TRBJ2-1; 8 bases are shared with TRBD2. Germline V gives CDR1 SGHDT, CDR2 YYEEEE. Trimming cost V 4 bases and J 3 bases; bases outside gene matches: 6. The CDR3 totals 15 residues. The CDR3 here is CASSTSSGYYNEQFF. CDR3 in DNA: TGTGCCAGCAGCACATCTAGCGGGTACTACAATGAGCAGTTCTTC. The full variable domain, in which reference TRBV5-6 and TRBJ2-1 provide the parts outside the CDR3, is DAGVTQSPTHLIKTRGQQVTLRCSPKSGHDTVSWYQQALGQGPQFIFQYYEEEERQRGNFPDRFSGHQFPNYSSELNVNALLLGDSALYLCASSTSSGYYNEQFFGPGTRLTVL.

The J gene is TRBJ1-1, the V gene TRBV10-3, with unresolved D. Trimming cost V 4 bases and J 5 bases, with 11 bases left between them. This CDR3 has 13 residues. CDR1 and CDR2 (germline): ENHRY, SYGVKD. This CDR3 is CAISGAGGTEAFF. The DNA for the CDR3 is TGTGCCATCAGTGGGGCGGGTGGGACTGAAGCTTTCTTT.

The chain links TRBV13 to TRBJ1-1; 8 bases align to TRBD1. This CDR3 has 14 amino acids. Germline loops: CDR1 PRHDT, CDR2 FYEKMQ (reference sequence). V was pared by 0 bases and J by 5 bases, with 2 bases of the junction left unmatched. CDR3 DNA: TGTGCCAGCAGCTTAGGGCGACAGGGGACTGAAGCTTTCTTT. Amino acid sequence: CASSLGRQGTEAFF.

The V and J genes are TRBV7-3 and TRBJ2-7; 8 bases map to TRBD2. The germline V gene encodes CDR1 SGHTA and CDR2 FQGTGA. The CDR3 contains 14 residues. The J segment lost 4 bases and the V segment lost 5 bases, leaving 7 bases of the junction unmatched. DNA of the CDR3: TGTGCCAGCAGCCCCTCGGGGGGGCATTACGAGCAGTACTTC. Protein sequence: CASSPSGGHYEQYF.

The J gene is TRBJ1-2, the V gene TRBV27; TRBD1 matches at 9 bases. Germline assignment: CDR1 MNHEY and CDR2 SMNVEV (reference sequence). Unmatched junction bases numbered 6, after V lost 10 bases and J lost 3 bases. The CDR3 has 13 amino acids. CDR3 nucleotide sequence: TGTGCCACCCGAACAGGGGGCGACTATGGCTACACCTTC. Translating it yields CATRTGGDYGYTF.

This chain links TRBV7-6 with TRBJ1-4, with D uncertain. In germline, CDR1 is SGHVS, CDR2 FNYEAQ. V lost 0 bases to trimming and J lost 0 bases, with 8 bases between them. This CDR3 comprises 16 residues. The DNA of the CDR3 is TGTGCCAGCAGCTTAGCGTCGGGAGCAACTAATGAAAAACTGTTTTTT. The encoded protein is CASSLASGATNEKLFF.

The rearrangement joins TRBV14 to TRBJ2-5; TRBD2 aligns across 7 bases. With V trimmed by 0 bases and J by 5 bases, 6 bases remained unmatched. From germline, CDR1 is SGHDN and CDR2 FVKESK. The CDR3 contains 15 residues. This chain's CDR3 is CASSQERGGRETQYF. Here the CDR3 DNA reads TGTGCCAGCAGCCAAGAGAGGGGAGGGCGGGAGACCCAGTACTTC.

The chain joins TRBV5-1 to TRBJ1-2; the D gene is possibly TRBD1 (6 bases). Germline values: CDR1 SGHRS, CDR2 YFSETQ. The CDR3 runs to 17 residues. Trimming removed 4 bases at V and 5 bases at J, with 24 bases between. Here the CDR3 reads CASSLGFRGAAGYGYTF. The CDR3 region has the DNA TGCGCCAGCAGCCTGGGTTTTCGGGGGGCGGCTGGATATGGCTACACCTTC.